The next 9 T cell receptor beta chains were all read from a single sample in a study of T cells after yellow fever vaccination. MiXCR, applied by TCRdb to the 5' RACE reads, yields one record per CDR3 protein. The sample has 500,000 to 650,000 distinct CDR3 sequences; about 17% are singletons. The specimen was PBMCs, collected about 5 days after the first yellow fever vaccination. These receptors were obtained from a man between 18 and 35 years old who received the YFV17D yellow fever vaccine.

This rearrangement joins TRBV6-1 to TRBJ2-1; the D gene is possibly TRBD2 (5 bases). V was cut by 8 bases and J by 0 bases, with 17 bases left in between. This CDR3 comprises 16 residues. CDR1 is MNHNS and CDR2 is SASEGT in the germline V gene. The chain's CDR3 is CASRGRAVSSYNEQFF. The CDR3 DNA is TGTGCCAGCCGGGGAAGGGCCGTTAGCTCCTACAATGAGCAGTTCTTC.

This clonotype was seen more than once but under ten times. The chain carries TRBV12-3 or TRBV12-4 and TRBJ1-1; possible D gene TRBD1, 6 bases. This CDR3 has 15 residues. The V end was cut by 6 bases, the J end by 1 base, with 15 bases between. The CDR3, as DNA: TGTGCCAGCAGGAAGGCAGGGGCACAGAACACTGAAGCTTTCTTT. It is translated as CASRKAGAQNTEAFF.

This clonotype came up a few times. The chain couples TRBV7-3 to TRBJ2-4; tentatively, D is TRBD2 (6 bases). This CDR3 spans 14 amino acids. V was clipped by 2 bases and J by 7 bases, with 12 bases between them. Germline V lookup: CDR1 SGHTA, CDR2 FQGTGA. CDR3 region: CASSLLREPNIQYF. The CDR3 DNA reads TGTGCCAGCAGCTTATTGCGGGAACCGAACATTCAGTACTTC.

This chain links TRBV7-6 with TRBJ2-6; 8 bases map to TRBD1. Trimming took 5 bases from V and 4 from J; bases not matched to a gene: 10. Germline loops: CDR1 SGHVS, CDR2 FNYEAQ. This CDR3 region has 17 residues. CDR3 in DNA: TGTGCCAGCAGCCTTCGATTCAGGGGGCAAGGGGCCAACGTCCTGACTTTC. This codes for CASSLRFRGQGANVLTF.

J is TRBJ2-7 and V is TRBV3-1; D is perhaps TRBD2 (6 bases). CDR3 length equals 15 residues. V dropped 2 bases and J dropped 4 bases, with 15 bases sitting between them. Germline V gives CDR1 LGHDT, CDR2 YNNKEL (reference sequence). CDR3 DNA sequence: TGTGCCAGCAGCCAACATCCCGGCGGGGCGTACGAGCAGTACGTC. Its translation is CASSQHPGGAYEQYV.

J is TRBJ2-1 and V is TRBV20-1, with 9 bases fitting TRBD2. CDR1 is DFQATT, CDR2 SNEGSKA, per germline (reference sequence). J was trimmed by 0 bases and V by 1 base; bases with no gene match: 10. CDR3 length equals 18 residues. The CDR3 nucleotides read TGCAGTGCTAGAGGGGGGCTAGCGGGGACCAGCTCCTACAATGAGCAGTTCTTC. This encodes CSARGGLAGTSSYNEQFF.

The J gene is TRBJ1-5, the V gene TRBV6-5, with 8 positions matching TRBD1. CDR3 length equals 13 residues. J was trimmed by 7 bases and V by 5 bases; bases with no gene match: 4. CDR1 MNHEY and CDR2 SVGAGI come from the germline V gene. The chain's CDR3 is CASSPGGAQPQHF. CDR3 nucleotide sequence: TGTGCCAGCAGTCCAGGGGGCGCCCAGCCCCAGCATTTT.

About this clonotype itself: The germline gene is not matched at one end of the junction; a read error may be the cause. The chain has TRBV7-7 and TRBJ2-2; a possible D gene is TRBD1 (6 bases). Germline CDR1 and CDR2: SSHAT and FNYEAQ (reference sequence). CDR3 length: 14 amino acids. This chain's CDR3 is CASRRSAGAGELFF. The CDR3 DNA follows: TGTGCCAGCAGACGAAGCGCAGGGGCCGGTGAGCTGTTTTTT.

The rearrangement links TRBV11-2 to TRBJ2-5; no clear D gene. V was shortened by 3 bases and J by 2 bases, with 7 bases between the two germline ends. The CDR3 sequence is 13 residues long. Germline V gene data show CDR1 as SGHAT and CDR2 as FQNNGV. DNA of the CDR3: TGTGCCAGCAGCTTCAGGAATCAAGAGACCCAGTACTTC. Translating it yields CASSFRNQETQYF.